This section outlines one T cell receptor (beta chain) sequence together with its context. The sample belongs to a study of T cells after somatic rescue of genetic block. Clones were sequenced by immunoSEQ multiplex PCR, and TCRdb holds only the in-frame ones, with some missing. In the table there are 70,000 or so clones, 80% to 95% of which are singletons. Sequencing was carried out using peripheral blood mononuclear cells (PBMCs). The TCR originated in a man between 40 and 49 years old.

Here the CDR3 reads CASSEVRGRGRGTDTQYF. CDR3 bases: TGTGCCAGCAGTGAAGTGCGAGGCCGAGGGAGAGGGACAGATACGCAGTATTTT. The V and J genes are TRBV6-1 and TRBJ2-3; perhaps TRBD2 as D (5 bases). Looked up from germline, CDR1 is MNHNS and CDR2 is SASEGT. The CDR3 length is 18 residues. Trimming removed 1 base from V and 3 bases from J, with 20 bases in between.